The 8 T cell receptor beta chains in this list originate from one sample, sequenced in a study of T cells in localized non-small cell lung cancer. Only in-frame clones appear in the TCRdb table, and some are missing; sequencing was by immunoSEQ multiplex PCR. The profile covers around 36,000 clones, with 81% appearing a single time and 7.3% taken by the ten largest. The material was peripheral blood mononuclear cells, obtained before any cancer treatment. These TCRs come from an older male donor with stage II lung adenocarcinoma.

This chain joins TRBV5-6 and TRBJ1-2, with TRBD1 identical over 12 bases. The CDR3 consists of 15 residues. Looked up from germline, CDR1 is SGHDT and CDR2 is YYEEEE. V shed 4 bases, J shed 6 bases, and the junction held 7 bases outside the gene matches. The CDR3 DNA sequence: TGTGCCAGCAGCCGGGACAGGGGGCTTCTGGATGGCTACACCTTC. It yields the protein CASSRDRGLLDGYTF.

The chain is built from TRBV10-3 and TRBJ1-1; maybe TRBD1 (6 bases). CDR1 is ENHRY and CDR2 is SYGVKD in the germline V gene. Trimming left V 0 bases short and J 3 bases short, with 11 bases between. The CDR3 spans 15 residues. Here the CDR3 reads CAISESRGGDTEAFF. The DNA for the CDR3 is TGTGCCATCAGTGAGTCGAGAGGGGGTGACACTGAAGCTTTCTTT.

This clone was picked up one time. The chain couples TRBV5-6 to TRBJ1-6; a possible D gene is TRBD1 (5 bases). CDR1 SGHDT and CDR2 YYEEEE come from the germline V gene. The CDR3 spans 14 residues. V dropped 1 base and J dropped 8 bases, with 10 bases sitting between them. CDR3 in amino acids: CASSLPRVDSPLHF. CDR3 nucleotide sequence: TGTGCCAGCAGCTTGCCCAGGGTGGATTCACCCCTCCACTTT.

This chain links TRBV14 with TRBJ1-4; 7 bases agree with TRBD1. Germline V gene sequence: CDR1 SGHDN, CDR2 FVKESK. This CDR3 is 15 amino acids long. Unmatched junction bases numbered 9, after V lost 4 bases and J lost 7 bases. CDR3 protein: CASSPIQGWSEKLFF. The CDR3, as DNA: TGTGCCAGCAGCCCTATACAGGGGTGGAGTGAAAAACTGTTTTTT.

This clone came up a few times. CDR3 region: CASSSQGLNTGELFF. The CDR3 DNA follows: TGTGCCAGCAGCTCTCAGGGGCTTAACACCGGGGAGCTGTTTTTT. The V gene is TRBV11-3, the J gene TRBJ2-2; D possibly corresponds to TRBD1 (6 bases). The CDR3 loop spans 15 amino acids. CDR1 SGHNT and CDR2 YENEEA come from the germline V gene. V was shortened by 4 bases and J by 2 bases, with 11 bases between the two germline ends. Complete variable domain (other parts from reference TRBV11-3 and TRBJ2-2): EAGVVQSPRYKIIEKKQPVAFWCNPISGHNTLYWYLQNLGQGPELLIRYENEEAVDDSQLPKDRFSAERLKGVDSTLKIQPAELGDSAVYLCASSSQGLNTGELFFGEGSRLTVL.

The chain couples TRBV29-1 to TRBJ1-2; no firm D call. V was trimmed by 3 bases and J by 7 bases, leaving 0 bases between them. The germline V gene encodes CDR1 SQVTM and CDR2 ANQGSEA. CDR3 size: 8 residues. The CDR3 DNA sequence: TGCAGCGTTGATGGCTACACCTTC. Translating it yields CSVDGYTF.

The CDR3 reads CASSLDSLYSNQPQHF. The CDR3 DNA is TGTGCCAGCAGCTTGGACAGTCTGTATAGCAATCAGCCCCAGCATTTT. The chain joins TRBV5-5 to TRBJ1-5, with D unresolved. This CDR3 has 16 amino acids. V was clipped by 0 bases and J by 0 bases, with 10 bases between them. CDR1 is SGHKS, CDR2 YYEKEE, per germline (reference sequence). Together with reference TRBV5-5 and TRBJ1-5, the CDR3 gives the full variable domain: DAGVTQSPTHLIKTRGQQVTLRCSPISGHKSVSWYQQVLGQGPQFIFQYYEKEERGRGNFPDRFSARQFPNYSSELNVNALLLGDSALYLCASSLDSLYSNQPQHFGDGTRLSIL.

This clone was picked up one time. This chain connects TRBV5-1 to TRBJ1-4; TRBD1 is a possible D gene (6 bases). V lost 7 bases, J lost 2 bases, and 9 bases lay in between. Germline loops: CDR1 SGHRS, CDR2 YFSETQ. The CDR3 extends over 13 amino acids. The CDR3 is CASSRGTNEKLFF. The CDR3 DNA follows: TGCGCCAGCTCGAGGGGGACTAATGAAAAACTGTTTTTT.